These 24 T cell receptor beta chains originate from one sample sequenced in a study of T cells after yellow fever vaccination. TCRdb re-analysed the 5' RACE reads in MiXCR, keeping a single row per CDR3 protein. The sample lists 60,000 to 95,000 distinct CDR3 sequences, around 7.9% occurring once. Sample: CD8+ T cells sorted from PBMCs, taken around 10 days after the first yellow fever vaccination. The receptors stem from a man between 18 and 35 years old who received the YFV17D yellow fever vaccine.

In its sample, this clonotype was seen many times. The V gene is TRBV12-3 or TRBV12-4, the J gene TRBJ2-3; 8 bases match TRBD2. The CDR3 is made up of 14 amino acids. The junction had 5 bases not matched to a gene; V was cut back by 4 bases and J by 5 bases. The CDR3 spells CASSYGGAQDTQYF. CDR3 nucleotides: TGTGCCAGCAGTTACGGGGGGGCCCAAGATACGCAGTATTTT.

This clonotype appeared many times. The chain employs TRBV20-1 and TRBJ2-7, with no clear D. In germline, CDR1 is DFQATT, CDR2 SNEGSKA (reference sequence). The CDR3 loop spans 13 amino acids. The CDR3 DNA reads TGCAGCGCGACTGCATCAAGCTCCTACGAGCAGTACGTC. Protein: CSATASSSYEQYV.

This clonotype showed up many times. The chain has TRBV6-1 and TRBJ2-7; maybe TRBD2 (6 bases). Germline-derived CDR1 and CDR2 are MNHNS and SASEGT. Between the trimmed V and J ends, which lost 2 bases and 0 bases, there was a span of 14 bases. This CDR3 is 16 amino acids long. CDR3 residues: CASSEPVAGYSYEQYV. DNA of the CDR3: TGTGCCAGCAGTGAACCTGTGGCGGGGTACTCCTACGAGCAGTACGTC.

This clonotype was seen more than once but under ten times. CDR3 nucleotides: TGCAGTGCAACAGGACTAGACGACCAAGAGACCCAGTACTTC. This encodes CSATGLDDQETQYF. This chain links TRBV20-1 with TRBJ2-5; 7 bases are a match to TRBD2. The germline V gene encodes CDR1 DFQATT and CDR2 SNEGSKA (reference sequence). The CDR3 is made up of 14 amino acids. After removal of 6 bases from V and 0 bases from J, the junction contained 7 bases not matched to a gene.

The rearrangement joins TRBV10-3 to TRBJ2-3; TRBD2 is a possible D gene (5 bases). CDR3 length equals 14 residues. CDR1 is ENHRY and CDR2 is SYGVKD in the germline V gene. V lost 11 bases and J lost 0, with 15 bases in between. CDR3 residues: CACCSGISTDTQYF. CDR3 sequence (DNA): TGTGCCTGCTGTTCGGGGATAAGCACAGATACGCAGTATTTT.

This clonotype appeared many times. The chain links TRBV15 to TRBJ1-1; no clear D gene. V dropped 1 base and J dropped 1 base, with 13 bases sitting between them. This CDR3 is 16 amino acids long. The V gene's germline CDR1 is LNHNV and CDR2 YYDKDF (reference sequence). The CDR3 DNA reads as TGTGCCACCAGCAGAGCGAGGGAGGGATGGAACACTGAAGCTTTCTTT. It encodes CATSRAREGWNTEAFF.

This clonotype occurred a few times. This rearrangement joins TRBV5-6 to TRBJ2-7; weak D call: TRBD1 (8 bases). V gave up 0 bases and J gave up 0 bases, with 19 bases separating them. The germline gives CDR1 SGHDT, CDR2 YYEEEE. The CDR3 has 18 amino acids. CDR3 DNA sequence: TGTGCCAGCAGCTTGGAACAGGGGGGGTGGTTAAGCTCCTACGAGCAGTACTTC. Translation gives CASSLEQGGWLSSYEQYF.

The chain recombines TRBV7-3 with TRBJ2-2; D is possibly TRBD1 (5 bases). The CDR3 has 14 residues. Trimming stripped 5 bases from V and 6 bases from J, with 13 bases between. Germline V gene lookup returns CDR1 SGHTA and CDR2 FQGTGA. This CDR3 reads CASSPDILPGELFF. In DNA, the CDR3 is TGTGCCAGCAGCCCGGACATCCTCCCCGGGGAGCTGTTTTTT. Complete variable domain (other parts from reference TRBV7-3 and TRBJ2-2): GAGVSQTPSNKVTEKGKYVELRCDPISGHTALYWYRQSLGQGPEFLIYFQGTGAADDSGLPNDRFFAVRPEGSVSTLKIQRTERGDSAVYLCASSPDILPGELFFGEGSRLTVL.

This clonotype was seen at least ten times. This chain links TRBV20-1 with TRBJ2-3, with 7 bases identical to TRBD1. The CDR3 consists of 13 residues. With V trimmed by 5 bases and J by 3 bases, 5 bases remained unmatched. Germline CDR1 DFQATT, CDR2 SNEGSKA (reference sequence). CDR3 sequence (DNA): TGCAGTGCTGGACAGGCCCGGACAGATACGCAGTATTTT. Encoded protein: CSAGQARTDTQYF.

This clonotype was picked up many times. The rearrangement uses TRBV27 and TRBJ2-3; 9 bases are a match to TRBD1. This CDR3 is built from 14 residues. Germline CDR1 MNHEY, CDR2 SMNVEV (reference sequence). V lost 5 bases to trimming and J lost 8 bases; unmatched junction nucleotides: 8. The DNA of the CDR3 is TGTGCCAGCAGTCTGACAGGGGGAAAGGGTACGCAGTATTTT. Amino acid sequence: CASSLTGGKGTQYF.

In its sample, this clonotype was seen many times. The rearrangement joins TRBV7-8 to TRBJ1-1; TRBD1 aligns across 7 bases. CDR1 SGHVS and CDR2 FQNEAQ come from the germline V gene. The junction had 5 bases not matched to a gene; V was cut back by 2 bases and J by 5 bases. The CDR3 is 14 residues long. Here the CDR3 reads CASSLRDRATEAFF. CDR3 nucleotide sequence: TGTGCCAGCAGCTTAAGAGACAGGGCGACTGAAGCTTTCTTT.

This clonotype showed up many times. The rearrangement joins TRBV28 to TRBJ1-3; D gene uncertain. This CDR3 contains 13 residues. The ends were cut back, 5 bases at V and 4 bases at J, with 9 bases in the middle. The germline CDR1 and CDR2 sequences are MDHEN and SYDVKM. In DNA, the CDR3 is TGTGCCAGCAGTGCGGTAGGGGGAAACACCATATATTTT. Residues: CASSAVGGNTIYF. Looking up the rest from reference TRBV28 and TRBJ1-3 gives the full variable domain: DVKVTQSSRYLVKRTGEKVFLECVQDMDHENMFWYRQDPGLGLRLIYFSYDVKMKEKGDIPEGYSVSREKKERFSLILESASTNQTSMYLCASSAVGGNTIYFGEGSWLTVV.

This clonotype was recorded a few times. The J gene is TRBJ1-6, the V gene TRBV7-9; the D is unclear. This CDR3 has 15 amino acids. The V gene lost 3 bases and the J gene lost 7 bases, with 13 bases spanning the gap. Germline assignment: CDR1 SEHNR and CDR2 FQNEAQ (reference sequence). The CDR3 loop is CASSLSPGINSPLHF. The DNA of the CDR3 is TGTGCCAGCAGCTTGTCTCCGGGAATAAATTCACCCCTCCACTTT.

The rearrangement links TRBV7-8 to TRBJ2-5, with D hard to call. The V end was cut by 1 base, the J end by 1 base, with 13 bases between. This CDR3 spans 16 amino acids. In germline, CDR1 is SGHVS, CDR2 FQNEAQ. CDR3 sequence reads: CASSLGPQVGQETQYF. In DNA, the CDR3 is TGTGCCAGCAGCTTAGGTCCTCAGGTCGGCCAAGAGACCCAGTACTTC.

The chain has TRBV7-9 and TRBJ2-3, with a tentative D call TRBD2 (6 bases). The CDR3 loop spans 15 amino acids. V was pared by 4 bases and J by 2 bases, with 13 bases between. CDR1 and CDR2 (germline): SEHNR, FQNEAQ (reference sequence). CDR3 region: CASSSPAGFTDTQYF. The DNA of the CDR3 is TGTGCCAGCAGCTCCCCTGCGGGGTTCACAGATACGCAGTATTTT.

There are many counts of this clonotype. This chain joins TRBV20-1 and TRBJ1-6, with a weak D call TRBD1 (6 bases). Germline V gene lookup returns CDR1 DFQATT and CDR2 SNEGSKA (reference sequence). The V end lost 1 base, the J end lost 7 bases, and 11 bases lay between the germline ends. The CDR3 extends over 14 amino acids. CDR3 amino acids: CSARGHRENSPLHF. CDR3 coding DNA: TGCAGTGCTAGAGGCCACAGGGAGAATTCACCCCTCCACTTT.

This clonotype was picked up many times. The rearrangement uses TRBV20-1 and TRBJ2-7; D is perhaps TRBD1 (5 bases). The CDR3 is made up of 16 amino acids. The V end was cut by 6 bases, the J end by 2 bases, with 23 bases between. The germline CDR1 and CDR2 sequences are DFQATT and SNEGSKA (reference sequence). The CDR3 is CSAEDGAGFGTYEQYF. In DNA form, the CDR3 reads TGCAGTGCCGAAGATGGGGCAGGGTTCGGAACCTACGAGCAGTACTTC.

This clonotype occurred many times. This chain joins TRBV5-1 and TRBJ1-1; a possible D gene is TRBD1 (6 bases). In germline, CDR1 is SGHRS, CDR2 YFSETQ. Between the trimmed V and J ends, which lost 0 bases and 0 bases, there was a span of 9 bases. This CDR3 is 15 amino acids long. DNA for the CDR3: TGCGCCAGCAGCTTGGTTGGACAGATGAACACTGAAGCTTTCTTT. Translation gives CASSLVGQMNTEAFF.

This clonotype was counted ten times or more. V usage is TRBV24-1 and J usage is TRBJ2-3; D might be TRBD2 (5 bases). The germline V gene has CDR1 KGHDR and CDR2 SFDVKD. Trimming pared 3 bases from V and 6 bases from J, leaving 9 bases between. This CDR3 contains 13 residues. The CDR3 sequence: CATSDEGLDTQYF. DNA for the CDR3: TGTGCCACCAGTGATGAGGGTCTGGATACGCAGTATTTT.

V and J are TRBV6-2 or TRBV6-3 and TRBJ2-7; D gene uncertain. From germline, CDR1 is MNHEY and CDR2 SVGEGT. The CDR3 loop spans 15 amino acids. The V end lost 8 bases, the J end lost 7 bases, and 24 bases lay between the germline ends. The chain's CDR3 is CASLHSFAPGREQYF. The CDR3 bases are TGTGCCAGCCTACACTCTTTTGCCCCCGGTAGAGAGCAGTACTTC.

With regard to this clonotype: A much larger clone sits a single nucleotide away, making a read error possible. This chain joins TRBV11-2 and TRBJ1-1; D gene ambiguous. This CDR3 region has 14 residues. CDR1 is SGHAT, CDR2 FQNNGV, per germline. DNA of the CDR3: TGTGCCAGCAGCTTAGTTGGACGTGACACTGTAGCTTTCTTT. Its translation is CASSLVGRDTVAFF.

A word on this clonotype: A much larger clone is a single base away; this may be a read error. V is TRBV18 and J is TRBJ2-2; D call uncertain. The ends were cut back, 3 bases at V and 2 bases at J, with 7 bases in the middle. Germline loops: CDR1 KGHSH, CDR2 LQKENI. There are 14 residues in the CDR3. CDR3 amino acids: CASSPVFNTGELFF. The DNA of the CDR3 is TGTGCCAGCTCACCGGTTTTTAACACCGGGGAGCTGTTTTTT.

This clonotype has at least ten counts. The V call is TRBV9, the J call TRBJ2-1, with D possibly being TRBD1 or TRBD2 (5 bases each). Per germline, CDR1 SGDLS and CDR2 YYNGEE. Trimming left V 0 bases short and J 5 bases short, with 15 bases between. The CDR3 spans 16 residues. The CDR3 sequence is CASSVGALEGHNEQFF. The CDR3 DNA reads as TGTGCCAGCAGCGTAGGAGCCCTAGAGGGACACAATGAGCAGTTCTTC.

The chain recombines TRBV6-5 with TRBJ2-4, with D possibly TRBD2 on 6 matching bases. Looked up from germline, CDR1 is MNHEY and CDR2 is SVGAGI. Trimming took 7 bases from V and 0 from J, leaving 19 bases between them. CDR3 length equals 17 residues. DNA for the CDR3: TGTGCCAGCATCAAGACCGGGAGTTTAGTAGCCAAAAACATTCAGTACTTC. This sequence encodes CASIKTGSLVAKNIQYF.